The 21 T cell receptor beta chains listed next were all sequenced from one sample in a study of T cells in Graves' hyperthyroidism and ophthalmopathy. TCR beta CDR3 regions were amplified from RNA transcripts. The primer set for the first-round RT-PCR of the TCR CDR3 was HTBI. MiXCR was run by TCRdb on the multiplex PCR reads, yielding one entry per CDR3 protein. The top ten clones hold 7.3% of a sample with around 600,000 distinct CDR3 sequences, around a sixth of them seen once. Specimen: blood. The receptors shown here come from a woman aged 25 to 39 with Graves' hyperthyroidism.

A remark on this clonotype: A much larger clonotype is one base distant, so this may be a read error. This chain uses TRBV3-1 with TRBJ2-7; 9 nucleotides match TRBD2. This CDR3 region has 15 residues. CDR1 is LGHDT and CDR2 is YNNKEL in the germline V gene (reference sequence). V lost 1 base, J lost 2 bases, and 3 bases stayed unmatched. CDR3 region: CASSQVASGAYEQYF. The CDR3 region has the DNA TGTGCCAGCAGCCAAGTCGCTAGCGGGGCCTACGAGCAGTACTTC.

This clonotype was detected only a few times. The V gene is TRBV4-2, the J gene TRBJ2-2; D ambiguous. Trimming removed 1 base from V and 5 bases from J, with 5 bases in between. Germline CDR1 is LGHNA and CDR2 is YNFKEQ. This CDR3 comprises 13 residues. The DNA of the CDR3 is TGTGCCAGCAGCCAAGGTGTTACCGGGGAGCTGTTTTTT. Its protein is CASSQGVTGELFF.

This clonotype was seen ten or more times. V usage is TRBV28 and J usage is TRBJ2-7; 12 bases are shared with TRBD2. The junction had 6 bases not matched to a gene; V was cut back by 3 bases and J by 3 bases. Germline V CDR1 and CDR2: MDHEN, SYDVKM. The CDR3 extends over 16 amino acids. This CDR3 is CASSFGLAGPLYEQYF. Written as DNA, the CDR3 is TGTGCCAGCAGTTTCGGACTAGCGGGACCCCTCTACGAGCAGTACTTC.

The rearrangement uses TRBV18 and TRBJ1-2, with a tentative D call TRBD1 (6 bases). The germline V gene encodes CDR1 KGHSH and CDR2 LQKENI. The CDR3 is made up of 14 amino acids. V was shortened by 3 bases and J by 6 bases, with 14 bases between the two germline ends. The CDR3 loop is CASSPAGEVNGYTF. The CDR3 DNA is TGTGCCAGCTCACCCGCAGGGGAAGTTAATGGCTACACCTTC. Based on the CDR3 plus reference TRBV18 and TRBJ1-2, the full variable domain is NAGVMQNPRHLVRRRGQEARLRCSPMKGHSHVYWYRQLPEEGLKFMVYLQKENIIDESGMPKERFSAEFPKEGPSILRIQQVVRGDSAAYFCASSPAGEVNGYTFGSGTRLTVV.

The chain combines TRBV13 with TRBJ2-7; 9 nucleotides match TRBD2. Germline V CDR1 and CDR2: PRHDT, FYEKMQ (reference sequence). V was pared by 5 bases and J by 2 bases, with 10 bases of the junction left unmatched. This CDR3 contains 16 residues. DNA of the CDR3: TGTGCCAGCAGCACCCGGTCTAGCGGGATTACCTACGAGCAGTACTTC. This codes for CASSTRSSGITYEQYF.

In DNA form, the CDR3 reads TGTGCCACCAGCAGAAGACTAGCGGGAGTCTACAATGAGCAGTTCTTC. Translating gives CATSRRLAGVYNEQFF. V gene TRBV15 combines with J gene TRBJ2-1; 12 bases map to TRBD2. Germline V CDR1 and CDR2: LNHNV, YYDKDF (reference sequence). V lost 2 bases, J lost 3 bases, and 2 bases stayed unmatched. The CDR3 is made up of 16 amino acids.

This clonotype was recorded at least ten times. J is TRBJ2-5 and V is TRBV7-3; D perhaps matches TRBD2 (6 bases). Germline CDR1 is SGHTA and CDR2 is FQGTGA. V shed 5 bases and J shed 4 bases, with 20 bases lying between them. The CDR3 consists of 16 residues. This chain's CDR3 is CASSPTGLRGAETQYF. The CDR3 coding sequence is TGTGCCAGCAGCCCCACTGGGTTACGCGGGGCAGAGACCCAGTACTTC.

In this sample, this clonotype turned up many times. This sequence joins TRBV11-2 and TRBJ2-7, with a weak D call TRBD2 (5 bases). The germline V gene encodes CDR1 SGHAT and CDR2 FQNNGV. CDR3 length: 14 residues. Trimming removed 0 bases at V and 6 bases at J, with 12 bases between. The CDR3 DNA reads TGTGCCAGCAGCTTAGATGCTAGCTACGTCGAGCAGTACTTC. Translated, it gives CASSLDASYVEQYF.

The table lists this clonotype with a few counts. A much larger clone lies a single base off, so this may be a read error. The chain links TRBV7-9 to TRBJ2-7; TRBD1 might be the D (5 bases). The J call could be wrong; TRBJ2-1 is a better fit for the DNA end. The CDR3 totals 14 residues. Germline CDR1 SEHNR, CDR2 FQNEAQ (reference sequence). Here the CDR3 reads CASSLGGGAYEQFF. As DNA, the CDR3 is TGTGCCAGCAGCTTAGGAGGTGGGGCCTACGAGCAGTTCTTC.

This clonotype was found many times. The CDR3 DNA reads TGCAGTGTTAGGACTAGCGGGTTAGATACGCAGTATTTT. Residues: CSVRTSGLDTQYF. J is TRBJ2-3 and V is TRBV20-1; 11 bases map to TRBD2. Germline-derived CDR1 and CDR2 are DFQATT and SNEGSKA (reference sequence). The CDR3 is 13 residues long. J gave up 5 bases and V 7 bases, and 5 bases lay outside the gene matches.

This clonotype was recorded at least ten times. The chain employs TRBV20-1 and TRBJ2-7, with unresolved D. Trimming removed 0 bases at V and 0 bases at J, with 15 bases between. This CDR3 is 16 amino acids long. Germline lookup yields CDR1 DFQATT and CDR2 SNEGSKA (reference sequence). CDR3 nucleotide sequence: TGCAGTGCTAGAGATAAGCCTTGGGTAAGCTCCTACGAGCAGTACTTC. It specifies CSARDKPWVSSYEQYF.

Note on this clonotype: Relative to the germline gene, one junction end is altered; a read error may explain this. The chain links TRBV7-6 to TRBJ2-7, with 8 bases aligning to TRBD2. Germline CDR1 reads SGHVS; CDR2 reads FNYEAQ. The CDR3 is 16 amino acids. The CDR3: CASGLGATSEPYEQYF. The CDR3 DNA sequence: TGTGCCAGCGGCTTAGGGGCGACTAGCGAACCCTACGAGCAGTACTTC.

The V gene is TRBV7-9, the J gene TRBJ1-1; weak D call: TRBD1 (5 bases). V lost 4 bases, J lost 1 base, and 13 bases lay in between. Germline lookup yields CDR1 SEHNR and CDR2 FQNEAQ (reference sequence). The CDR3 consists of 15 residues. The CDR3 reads CASSWVGTPNTEAFF. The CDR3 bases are TGTGCCAGCAGCTGGGTCGGGACCCCGAACACTGAAGCTTTCTTT. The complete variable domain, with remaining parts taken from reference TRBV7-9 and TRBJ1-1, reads DTGVSQNPRHKITKRGQNVTFRCDPISEHNRLYWYRQTLGQGPEFLTYFQNEAQLEKSRLLSDRFSAERPKGSFSTLEIQRTEQGDSAMYLCASSWVGTPNTEAFFGQGTRLTVV.

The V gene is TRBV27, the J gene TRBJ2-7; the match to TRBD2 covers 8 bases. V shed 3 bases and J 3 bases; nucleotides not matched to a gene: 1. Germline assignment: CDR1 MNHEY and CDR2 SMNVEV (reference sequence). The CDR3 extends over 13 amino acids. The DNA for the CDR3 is TGTGCCAGCAGTTTCACTAGCGGCTACGAGCAGTACTTC. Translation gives CASSFTSGYEQYF.

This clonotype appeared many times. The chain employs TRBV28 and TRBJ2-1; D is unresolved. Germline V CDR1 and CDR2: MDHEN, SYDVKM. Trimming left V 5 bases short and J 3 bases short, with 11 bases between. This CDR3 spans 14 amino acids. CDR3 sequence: CASSDPGLYNEQFF. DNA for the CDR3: TGTGCCAGCAGTGACCCCGGCCTCTACAATGAGCAGTTCTTC.

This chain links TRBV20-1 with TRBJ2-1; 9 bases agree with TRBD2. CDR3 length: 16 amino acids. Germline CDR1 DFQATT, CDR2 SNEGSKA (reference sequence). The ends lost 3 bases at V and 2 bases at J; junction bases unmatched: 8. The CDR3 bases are TGCAGTGCTAGTCTGGGCGGGAGGGCCGCCTACAATGAGCAGTTCTTC. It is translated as CSASLGGRAAYNEQFF.

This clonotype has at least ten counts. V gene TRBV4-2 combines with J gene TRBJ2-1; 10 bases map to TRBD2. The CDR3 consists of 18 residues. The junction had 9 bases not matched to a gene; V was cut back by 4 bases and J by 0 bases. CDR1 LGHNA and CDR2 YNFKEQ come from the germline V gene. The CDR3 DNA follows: TGTGCCAGCAGCCGCGAGCTAGCGGGAGATACCTCCTACAATGAGCAGTTCTTC. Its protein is CASSRELAGDTSYNEQFF.

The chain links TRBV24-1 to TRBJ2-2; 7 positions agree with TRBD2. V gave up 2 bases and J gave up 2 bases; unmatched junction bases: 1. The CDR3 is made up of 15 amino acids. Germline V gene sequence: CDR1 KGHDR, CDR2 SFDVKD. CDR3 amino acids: CATSDSGGNTGELFF. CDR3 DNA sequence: TGTGCCACCAGTGATTCGGGGGGAAACACCGGGGAGCTGTTTTTT.

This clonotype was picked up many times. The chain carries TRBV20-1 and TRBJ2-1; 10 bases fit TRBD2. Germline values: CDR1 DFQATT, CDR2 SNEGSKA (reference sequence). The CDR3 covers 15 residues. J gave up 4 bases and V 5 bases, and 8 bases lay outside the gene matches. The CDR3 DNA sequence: TGCAGTGCTCCTTTAACTAGCGGGGTGTACAATGAGCAGTTCTTC. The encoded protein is CSAPLTSGVYNEQFF.

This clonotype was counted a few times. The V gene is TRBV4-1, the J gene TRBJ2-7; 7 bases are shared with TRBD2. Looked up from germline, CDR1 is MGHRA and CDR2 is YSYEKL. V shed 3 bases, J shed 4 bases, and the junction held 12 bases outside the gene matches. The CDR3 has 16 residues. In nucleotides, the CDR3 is TGCGCCAGCAGCCACAAGAGTAGCCTAGCGGATTACGAGCAGTACTTC. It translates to CASSHKSSLADYEQYF.

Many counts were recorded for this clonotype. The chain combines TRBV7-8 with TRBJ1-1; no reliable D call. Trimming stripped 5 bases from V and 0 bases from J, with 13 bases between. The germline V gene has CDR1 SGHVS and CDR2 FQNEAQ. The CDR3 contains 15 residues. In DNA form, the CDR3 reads TGTGCCAGCAGCCCGACGAATTTAATGAACACTGAAGCTTTCTTT. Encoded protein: CASSPTNLMNTEAFF.